The present T cell receptor (beta chain) was sequenced within a study of technical replicates of blood from a handful of donors. This table comes from immunoSEQ multiplex PCR, and its TCRdb copy is limited to in-frame clones, with some not included. The profile shows 50,000 or so clones, roughly nine tenths of them singletons. V was cut by 1 base and J by 9 bases, with 16 bases left in between. This CDR3 is built from 14 residues. The germline V gene encodes CDR1 GTSNPN and CDR2 SVGIG (reference sequence). The material sequenced was PBMCs. The sequence was obtained from a human donor in good health. Some clones in this sample may be carry-over from other donors' samples. This chain joins TRBV30 and TRBJ1-5; a possible D gene is TRBD1 (6 bases). CDR3 loop: CAWSGDNGLRPQHF. The CDR3 DNA sequence: TGTGCCTGGAGTGGGGACAACGGATTGAGGCCCCAGCATTTT.